The clone carrying this T cell receptor (beta chain) was counted between two and nine times. As yet, its antigen is unknown. Caucasian, healthy and from Russia, the donors were aged between 6 and 90. Each sample yielded at least 6 million isolated PBMCs. With a J-beta primer mix and a sample-barcoded 5' primer, a second PCR ran about 7 to 12 cycles. Each cDNA molecule was tagged by a template-switch adaptor that had 12 random nucleotides. TCRdb redid the calling of the 5' RACE reads with MiXCR, one entry per CDR3 protein. Among roughly 800,000 distinct CDR3 sequences listed, over 45% were seen once. Germline V gives CDR1 SEHNR, CDR2 FQNEAQ (reference sequence). The V and J ends lost 5 bases and 4 bases, in that order; junction bases with no gene match: 2. This CDR3 is built from 13 residues. The data are from a study of blood T cells in healthy people across ages. Study-level findings and limits: Estimates based on one million T cells were treated as lower bounds.

The origin of this receptor is a man aged 25-45 years in good health. The gene calls are TRBV7-9 and TRBJ1-2, with 9 positions matching TRBD1. Source material: blood. The CDR3 here is CASSMGQGYGYTF. Written as DNA, the CDR3 is TGTGCCAGCAGCATGGGACAGGGCTATGGCTACACCTTC.